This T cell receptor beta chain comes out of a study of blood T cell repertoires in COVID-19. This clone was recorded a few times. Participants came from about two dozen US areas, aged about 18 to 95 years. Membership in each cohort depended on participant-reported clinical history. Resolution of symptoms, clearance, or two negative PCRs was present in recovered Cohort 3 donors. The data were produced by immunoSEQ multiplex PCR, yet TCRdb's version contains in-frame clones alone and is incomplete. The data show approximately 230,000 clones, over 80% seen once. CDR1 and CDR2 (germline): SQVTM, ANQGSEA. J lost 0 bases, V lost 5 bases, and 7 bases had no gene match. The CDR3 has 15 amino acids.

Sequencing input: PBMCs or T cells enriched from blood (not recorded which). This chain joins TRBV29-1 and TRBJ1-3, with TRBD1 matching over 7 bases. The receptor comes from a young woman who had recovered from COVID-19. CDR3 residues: CSVRQGSSSGNTIYF. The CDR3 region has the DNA TGCAGCGTTCGACAGGGCAGTAGCTCTGGAAACACCATATATTTT. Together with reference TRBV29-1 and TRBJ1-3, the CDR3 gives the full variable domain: SAVISQKPSRDICQRGTSLTIQCQVDSQVTMMFWYRQQPGQSLTLIATANQGSEATYESGFVIDKFPISRPNLTFSTLTVSNMSPEDSSIYLCSVRQGSSSGNTIYFGEGSWLTVV.